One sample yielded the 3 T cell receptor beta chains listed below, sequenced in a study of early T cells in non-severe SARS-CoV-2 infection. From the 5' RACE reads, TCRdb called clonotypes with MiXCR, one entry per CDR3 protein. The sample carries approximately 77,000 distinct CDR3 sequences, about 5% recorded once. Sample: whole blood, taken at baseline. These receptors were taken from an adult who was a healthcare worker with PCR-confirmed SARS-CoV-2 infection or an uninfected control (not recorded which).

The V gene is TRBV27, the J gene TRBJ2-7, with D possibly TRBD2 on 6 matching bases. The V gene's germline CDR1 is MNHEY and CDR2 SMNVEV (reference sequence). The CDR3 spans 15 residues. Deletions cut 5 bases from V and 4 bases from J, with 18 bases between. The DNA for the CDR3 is TGTGCCAGCAGTCCAACTAGCCCCACCCTTTACGAGCAGTACTTC. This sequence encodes CASSPTSPTLYEQYF.

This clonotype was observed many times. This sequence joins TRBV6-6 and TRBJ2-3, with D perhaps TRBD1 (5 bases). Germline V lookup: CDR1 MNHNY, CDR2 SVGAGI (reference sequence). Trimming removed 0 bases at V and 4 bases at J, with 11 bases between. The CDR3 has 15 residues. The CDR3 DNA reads TGTGCCAGCAGTTACTCGCGAAGGGGCCCAGATACGCAGTATTTT. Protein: CASSYSRRGPDTQYF.

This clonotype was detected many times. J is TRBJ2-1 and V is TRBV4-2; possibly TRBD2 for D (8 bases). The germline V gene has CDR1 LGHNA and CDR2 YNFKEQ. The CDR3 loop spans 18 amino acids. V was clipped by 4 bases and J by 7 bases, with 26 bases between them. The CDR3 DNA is TGTGCCAGCAGCCGGACAGGTGGTGGGGCCAGCGGGAGAAATGAGCAGTTCTTC. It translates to CASSRTGGGASGRNEQFF.